Following are 10 T cell receptor beta chains from one sample sequenced in a study of Graves' ophthalmopathy and Graves' hyperthyroidism. The TCR beta CDR3 regions underwent amplification from RNA transcripts. An opening RT-PCR round employed HTBI primers and preceded a second-round multiplex PCR. MiXCR was run by TCRdb on the multiplex PCR reads, yielding one entry per CDR3 protein. The sample shows 740,000 or so distinct CDR3 sequences, roughly 40% of them seen only once. The sequenced sample consisted of peripheral blood. The receptors here all came from an adult man with Graves' ophthalmopathy.

This clonotype was picked up a small number of times. V gene TRBV25-1 combines with J gene TRBJ2-2; no reliable D call. CDR1 and CDR2 from the germline V gene are MGHDK and SYGVNS. V lost 2 bases and J lost 9, with 10 bases in between. There are 13 residues in the CDR3. The CDR3, as DNA: TGTGCCAGCAGTGAACTCCCGGGTAGGGAGCTGTTTTTT. Its protein is CASSELPGRELFF.

CDR3 in amino acids: CASSTREPYEQYF. The CDR3 nucleotides are TGTGCCAGTAGTACTCGGGAGCCCTACGAGCAGTACTTC. The V gene is TRBV19, the J gene TRBJ2-7; a weak D match, TRBD2 (6 bases). This CDR3 spans 13 amino acids. The V end was cut by 4 bases, the J end by 2 bases, with 9 bases between. CDR1 is LNHDA and CDR2 is SQIVND in the germline V gene (reference sequence).

This clonotype was seen more than once but under ten times. The chain joins TRBV24-1 to TRBJ1-5; 10 bases are a match to TRBD1. V dropped 11 bases and J dropped 2; count of bases not matched to a gene: 8. CDR1 and CDR2 from the germline V gene are KGHDR and SFDVKD. The CDR3 is 15 residues long. CDR3 protein: CASSGTGVGNQPQHF. The CDR3 DNA is TGTGCCAGCAGCGGGACAGGGGTTGGCAATCAGCCCCAGCATTTT.

This clonotype was counted many times. The CDR3, as DNA: TGTGCCATCAGCACTACAGGGGGACAAGAGACCCAGTACTTC. Translated: CAISTTGGQETQYF. V and J are TRBV10-3 and TRBJ2-5; 8 bases map to TRBD1. Germline-derived CDR1 and CDR2 are ENHRY and SYGVKD. The CDR3 totals 14 residues. Trimming took 6 bases from V and 2 from J; bases not matched to a gene: 5.

This clonotype came up many times. The rearrangement joins TRBV9 to TRBJ1-1; 8 bases are shared with TRBD1. CDR3 length: 15 residues. CDR1 is SGDLS and CDR2 is YYNGEE in the germline V gene. V lost 4 bases, J lost 3 bases, and 8 bases stayed unmatched. The CDR3 here is CASSLFPRGHTEAFF. In nucleotides, the CDR3 is TGTGCCAGCAGCCTCTTCCCCAGGGGGCACACTGAAGCTTTCTTT.

In this sample, this clonotype turned up a few times. Compared with germline, one end of the junction differs, possibly owing to a read error. The chain uses TRBV10-3 and TRBJ1-5; D unclear. The CDR3 contains 13 residues. Germline V lookup: CDR1 ENHRY, CDR2 SYGVKD. The CDR3 DNA reads as TGTGCCAGCAGTGGTTCCCGGAATCAGCCCCAGCATTTT. Translated, it gives CASSGSRNQPQHF.

The chain uses TRBV12-3 or TRBV12-4 and TRBJ1-1; a possible D gene is TRBD1 (5 bases). The CDR3 has 13 residues. Deletions cut 6 bases from V and 4 bases from J, with 12 bases between. In DNA form, the CDR3 reads TGTGCCAGCAGCCCAGATGGGGGCACTGAAGCTTTCTTT. It translates to CASSPDGGTEAFF.

This clonotype was recorded many times. This sequence joins TRBV20-1 and TRBJ1-6; 11 bases fit TRBD1. The V gene end was trimmed by 0 bases and the J gene end by 11 bases; junction bases not matched to a gene: 6. Germline lookup yields CDR1 DFQATT and CDR2 SNEGSKA (reference sequence). The CDR3 is 15 amino acids. The CDR3, as DNA: TGCAGTGCTAGAGATGGGGCGGGACAGGGGGCACCCCTCCACTTT. Amino acids: CSARDGAGQGAPLHF.

The chain recombines TRBV20-1 with TRBJ1-1; TRBD1 agrees at 7 bases. The CDR3 extends over 14 amino acids. With 5 bases clipped from V and 3 bases from J, the junction kept 9 bases outside the gene matches. In germline, CDR1 is DFQATT, CDR2 SNEGSKA (reference sequence). The CDR3 sequence is CSAPRQGRDTEAFF. The CDR3 DNA sequence: TGCAGTGCTCCCCGACAGGGACGGGACACTGAAGCTTTCTTT.

The chain carries TRBV10-3 and TRBJ2-1, with 10 bases fitting TRBD1. CDR3 length: 17 amino acids. The junction had 13 bases not matched to a gene; V was cut back by 10 bases and J by 1 base. CDR1 is ENHRY, CDR2 SYGVKD, per germline. This CDR3 is CASRGVTGGISYNEQFF. Written as DNA, the CDR3 is TGTGCCAGCAGGGGGGTGACAGGGGGCATATCCTACAATGAGCAGTTCTTC.